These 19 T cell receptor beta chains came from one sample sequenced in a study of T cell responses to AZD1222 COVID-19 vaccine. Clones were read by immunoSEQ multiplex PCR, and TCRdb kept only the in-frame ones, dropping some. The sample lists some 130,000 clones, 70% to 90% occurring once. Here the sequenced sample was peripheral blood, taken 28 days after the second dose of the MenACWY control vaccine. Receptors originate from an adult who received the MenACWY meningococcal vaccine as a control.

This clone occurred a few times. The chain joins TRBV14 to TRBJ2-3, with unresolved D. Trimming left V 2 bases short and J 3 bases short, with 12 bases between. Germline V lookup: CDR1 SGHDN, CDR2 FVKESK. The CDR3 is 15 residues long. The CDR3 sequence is CASSQSAPGTDTQYF. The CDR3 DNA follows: TGTGCCAGCAGCCAATCTGCGCCAGGAACAGATACGCAGTATTTT.

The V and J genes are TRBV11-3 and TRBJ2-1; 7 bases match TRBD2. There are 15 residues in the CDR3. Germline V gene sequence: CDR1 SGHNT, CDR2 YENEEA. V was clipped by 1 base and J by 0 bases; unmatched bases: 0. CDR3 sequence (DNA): TGTGCCAGCAGCTTAGCGGGGGGCTCCTACAATGAGCAGTTCTTC. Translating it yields CASSLAGGSYNEQFF.

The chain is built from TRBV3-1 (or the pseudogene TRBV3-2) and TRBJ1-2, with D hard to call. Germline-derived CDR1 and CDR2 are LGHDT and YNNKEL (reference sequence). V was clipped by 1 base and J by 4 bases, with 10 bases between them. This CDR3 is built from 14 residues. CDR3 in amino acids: CASSQGGRGYGYTF. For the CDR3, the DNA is TGTGCCAGCAGCCAAGGGGGTCGCGGCTATGGCTACACCTTC.

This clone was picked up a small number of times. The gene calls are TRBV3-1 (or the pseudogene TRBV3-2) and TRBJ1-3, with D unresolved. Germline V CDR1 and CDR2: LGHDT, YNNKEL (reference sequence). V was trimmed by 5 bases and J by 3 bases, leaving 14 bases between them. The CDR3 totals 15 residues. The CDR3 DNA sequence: TGTGCCAGCAGCTCCACTCACGGTCTTGGAAACACCATATATTTT. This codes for CASSSTHGLGNTIYF.

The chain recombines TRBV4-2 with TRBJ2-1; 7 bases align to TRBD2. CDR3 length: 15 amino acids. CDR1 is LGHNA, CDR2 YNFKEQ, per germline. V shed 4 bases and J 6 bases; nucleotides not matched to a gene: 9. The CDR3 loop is CASSPVAGVGNEQFF. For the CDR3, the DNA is TGTGCCAGCAGCCCCGTAGCGGGTGTTGGCAATGAGCAGTTCTTC.

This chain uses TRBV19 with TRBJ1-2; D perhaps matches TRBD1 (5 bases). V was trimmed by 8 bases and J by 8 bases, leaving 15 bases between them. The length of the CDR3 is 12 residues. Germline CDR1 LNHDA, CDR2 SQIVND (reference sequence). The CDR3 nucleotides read TGTGCCAGTTCCCGGCAGGGATGGGGCTACACCTTC. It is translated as CASSRQGWGYTF. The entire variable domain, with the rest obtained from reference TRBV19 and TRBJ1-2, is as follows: DGGITQSPKYLFRKEGQNVTLSCEQNLNHDAMYWYRQDPGQGLRLIYYSQIVNDFQKGDIAEGYSVSREKKESFPLTVTSAQKNPTAFYLCASSRQGWGYTFGSGTRLTVV.

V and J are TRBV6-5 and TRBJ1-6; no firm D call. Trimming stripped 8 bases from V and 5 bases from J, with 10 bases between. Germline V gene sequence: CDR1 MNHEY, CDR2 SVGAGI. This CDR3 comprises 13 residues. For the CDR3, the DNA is TGTGCCAGCTTAGAGAGTCATAATTCACCCCTCCACTTT. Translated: CASLESHNSPLHF.

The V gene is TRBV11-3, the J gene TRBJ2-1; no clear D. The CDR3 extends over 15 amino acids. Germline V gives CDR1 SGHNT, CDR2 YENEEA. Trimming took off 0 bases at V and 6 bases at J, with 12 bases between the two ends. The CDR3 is CASSLDFSASNEQFF. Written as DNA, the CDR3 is TGTGCCAGCAGCTTAGATTTCAGTGCTAGCAATGAGCAGTTCTTC.

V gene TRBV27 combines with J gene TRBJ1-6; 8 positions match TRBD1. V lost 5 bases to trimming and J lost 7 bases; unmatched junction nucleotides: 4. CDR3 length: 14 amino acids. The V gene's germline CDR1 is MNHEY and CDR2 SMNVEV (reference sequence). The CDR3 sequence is CASSPDRANSPLHF. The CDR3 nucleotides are TGTGCCAGCAGTCCGGACAGGGCAAATTCACCCCTCCACTTT.

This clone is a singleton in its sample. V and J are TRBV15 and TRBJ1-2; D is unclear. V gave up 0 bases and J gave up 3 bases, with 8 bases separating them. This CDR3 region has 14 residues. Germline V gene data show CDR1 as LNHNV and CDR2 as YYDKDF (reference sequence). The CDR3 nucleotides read TGTGCCACCAGCAGAGATGGGTCAGACTATGGCTACACCTTC. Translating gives CATSRDGSDYGYTF. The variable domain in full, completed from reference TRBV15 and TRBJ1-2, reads DAMVIQNPRYQVTQFGKPVTLSCSQTLNHNVMYWYQQKSSQAPKLLFHYYDKDFNNEADTPDNFQSRRPNTSFCFLDIRSPGLGDTAMYLCATSRDGSDYGYTFGSGTRLTVV.

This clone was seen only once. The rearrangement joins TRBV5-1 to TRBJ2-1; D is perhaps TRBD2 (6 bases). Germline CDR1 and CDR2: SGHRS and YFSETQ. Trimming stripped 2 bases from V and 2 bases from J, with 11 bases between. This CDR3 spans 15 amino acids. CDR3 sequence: CASSFTGDAYNEQFF. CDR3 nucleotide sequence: TGCGCCAGCAGCTTTACGGGAGACGCCTACAATGAGCAGTTCTTC.

CDR3 DNA: TGTGCCAGCAGCCCGAGTGGTTACCAAGAGACCCAGTACTTC. Amino acids: CASSPSGYQETQYF. The V gene is TRBV11-1, the J gene TRBJ2-5; D is uncertain. In germline, CDR1 is SGHAT, CDR2 FQDESV (reference sequence). V lost 5 bases to trimming and J lost 0 bases, with 10 bases between them. The CDR3 is 14 residues long. The full variable domain, its missing parts supplied by reference TRBV11-1 and TRBJ2-5, is EAEVAQSPRYKITEKSQAVAFWCDPISGHATLYWYRQILGQGPELLVQFQDESVVDDSQLPKDRFSAERLKGVDSTLKIQPAELGDSAMYLCASSPSGYQETQYFGPGTRLLVL.

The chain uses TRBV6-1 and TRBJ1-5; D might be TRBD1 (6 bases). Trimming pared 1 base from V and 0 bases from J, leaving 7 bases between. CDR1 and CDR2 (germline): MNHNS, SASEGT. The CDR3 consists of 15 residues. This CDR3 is CASSEVGASNQPQHF. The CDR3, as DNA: TGTGCCAGCAGTGAAGTGGGGGCTAGCAATCAGCCCCAGCATTTT.

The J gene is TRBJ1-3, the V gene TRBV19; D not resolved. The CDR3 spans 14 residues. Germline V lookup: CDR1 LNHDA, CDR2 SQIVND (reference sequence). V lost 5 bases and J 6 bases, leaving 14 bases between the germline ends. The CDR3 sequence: CASSPRTTENTIYF. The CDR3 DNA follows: TGTGCCAGTAGTCCGCGGACGACGGAAAACACCATATATTTT.

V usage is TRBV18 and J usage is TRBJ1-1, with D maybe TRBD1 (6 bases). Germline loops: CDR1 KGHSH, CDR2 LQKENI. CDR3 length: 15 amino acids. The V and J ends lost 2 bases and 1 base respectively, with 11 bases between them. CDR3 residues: CASSPRGGPNTEAFF. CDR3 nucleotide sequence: TGTGCCAGCTCACCAAGGGGGGGACCGAACACTGAAGCTTTCTTT.

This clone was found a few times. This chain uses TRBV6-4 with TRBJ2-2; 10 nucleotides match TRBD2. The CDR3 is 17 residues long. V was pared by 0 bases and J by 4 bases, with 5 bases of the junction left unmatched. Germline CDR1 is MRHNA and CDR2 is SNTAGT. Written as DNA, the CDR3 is TGTGCCAGCAGTGACTCTCTAGCGGGAGCGGGCACCGGGGAGCTGTTTTTT. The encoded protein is CASSDSLAGAGTGELFF.

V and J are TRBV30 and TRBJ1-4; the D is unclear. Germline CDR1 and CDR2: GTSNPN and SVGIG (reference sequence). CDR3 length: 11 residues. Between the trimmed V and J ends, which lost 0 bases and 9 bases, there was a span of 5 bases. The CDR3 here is CAWSVQQKLFF. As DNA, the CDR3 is TGTGCCTGGAGTGTACAACAAAAACTGTTTTTT.

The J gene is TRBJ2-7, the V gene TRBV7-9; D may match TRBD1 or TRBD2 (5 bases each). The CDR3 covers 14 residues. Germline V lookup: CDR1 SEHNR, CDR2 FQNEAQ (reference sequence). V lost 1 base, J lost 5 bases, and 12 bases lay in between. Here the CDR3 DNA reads TGTGCCAGCAGCTTAGGGGACCTGCCCGACGAGCAGTACTTC. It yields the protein CASSLGDLPDEQYF.

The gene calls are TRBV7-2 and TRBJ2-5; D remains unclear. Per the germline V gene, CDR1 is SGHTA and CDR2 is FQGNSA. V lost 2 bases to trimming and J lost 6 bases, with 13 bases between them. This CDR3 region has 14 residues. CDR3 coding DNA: TGTGCCAGCAGCTTAATCGGCTTGCAGAAGACCCAGTACTTC. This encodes CASSLIGLQKTQYF.